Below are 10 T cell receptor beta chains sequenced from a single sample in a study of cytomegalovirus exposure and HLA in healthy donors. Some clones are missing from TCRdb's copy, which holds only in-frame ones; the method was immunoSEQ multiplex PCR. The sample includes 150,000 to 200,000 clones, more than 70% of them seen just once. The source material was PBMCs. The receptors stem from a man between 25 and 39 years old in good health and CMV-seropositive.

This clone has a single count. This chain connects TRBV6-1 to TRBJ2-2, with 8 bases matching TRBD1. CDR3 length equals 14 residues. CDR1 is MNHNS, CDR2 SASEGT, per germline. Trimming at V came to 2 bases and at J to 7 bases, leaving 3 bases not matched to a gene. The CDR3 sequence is CASSERTGSGELFF. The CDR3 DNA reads TGTGCCAGCAGTGAAAGGACAGGGAGCGGGGAGCTGTTTTTT.

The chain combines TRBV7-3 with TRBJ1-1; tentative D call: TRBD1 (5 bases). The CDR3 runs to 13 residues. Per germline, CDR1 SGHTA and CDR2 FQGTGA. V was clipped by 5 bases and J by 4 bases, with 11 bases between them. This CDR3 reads CASSTGGSTEAFF. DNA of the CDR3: TGTGCCAGCAGCACGGGGGGAAGCACTGAAGCTTTCTTT.

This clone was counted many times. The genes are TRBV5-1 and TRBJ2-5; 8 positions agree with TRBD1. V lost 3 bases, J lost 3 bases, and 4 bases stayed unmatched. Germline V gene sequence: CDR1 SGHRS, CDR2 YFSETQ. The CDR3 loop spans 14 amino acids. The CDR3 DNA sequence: TGCGCCAGCAGCTGGGCGGGACAGGAAGAGACCCAGTACTTC. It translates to CASSWAGQEETQYF.

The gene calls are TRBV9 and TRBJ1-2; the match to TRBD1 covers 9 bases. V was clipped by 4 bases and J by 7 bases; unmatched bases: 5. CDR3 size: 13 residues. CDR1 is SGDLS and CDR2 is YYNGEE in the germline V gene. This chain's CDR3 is CASSPGTGSGYTF. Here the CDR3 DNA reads TGTGCCAGCAGCCCCGGGACAGGGAGTGGCTACACCTTC. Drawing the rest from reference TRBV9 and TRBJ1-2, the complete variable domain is DSGVTQTPKHLITATGQRVTLRCSPRSGDLSVYWYQQSLDQGLQFLIQYYNGEERAKGNILERFSAQQFPDLHSELNLSSLELGDSALYFCASSPGTGSGYTFGSGTRLTVV.

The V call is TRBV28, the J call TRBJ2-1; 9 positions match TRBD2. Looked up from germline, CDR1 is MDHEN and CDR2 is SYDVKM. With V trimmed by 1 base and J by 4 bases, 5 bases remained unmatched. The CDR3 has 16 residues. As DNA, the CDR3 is TGTGCCAGCAGTTTATCCCGACTAGCGGTTTACAATGAGCAGTTCTTC. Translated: CASSLSRLAVYNEQFF.

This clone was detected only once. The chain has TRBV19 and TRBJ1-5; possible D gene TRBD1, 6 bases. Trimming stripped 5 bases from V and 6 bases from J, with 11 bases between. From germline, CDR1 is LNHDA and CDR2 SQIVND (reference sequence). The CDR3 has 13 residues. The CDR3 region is CASSSGVVQPQHF. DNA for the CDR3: TGTGCCAGTAGTTCAGGGGTGGTTCAGCCCCAGCATTTT.

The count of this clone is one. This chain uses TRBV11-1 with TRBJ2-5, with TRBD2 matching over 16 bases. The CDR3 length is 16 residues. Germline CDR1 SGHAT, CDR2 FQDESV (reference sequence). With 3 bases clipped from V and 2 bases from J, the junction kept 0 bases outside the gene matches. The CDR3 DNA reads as TGTGCCAGCAGCTTGGGACTAGCGGGAGGGCAAGAGACCCAGTACTTC. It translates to CASSLGLAGGQETQYF. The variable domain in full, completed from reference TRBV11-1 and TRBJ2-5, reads EAEVAQSPRYKITEKSQAVAFWCDPISGHATLYWYRQILGQGPELLVQFQDESVVDDSQLPKDRFSAERLKGVDSTLKIQPAELGDSAMYLCASSLGLAGGQETQYFGPGTRLLVL.

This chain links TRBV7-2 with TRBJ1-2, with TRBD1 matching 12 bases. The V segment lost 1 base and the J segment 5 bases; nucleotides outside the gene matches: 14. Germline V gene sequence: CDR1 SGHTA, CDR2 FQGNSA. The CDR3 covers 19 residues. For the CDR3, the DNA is TGTGCCAGCAGCTTAGGACCCGGGACAGGGGGCCAGACTGGGTATGGCTACACCTTC. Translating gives CASSLGPGTGGQTGYGYTF.

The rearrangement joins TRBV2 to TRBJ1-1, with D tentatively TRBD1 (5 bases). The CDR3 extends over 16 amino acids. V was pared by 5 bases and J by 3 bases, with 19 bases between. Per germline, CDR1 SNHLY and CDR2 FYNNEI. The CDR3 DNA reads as TGTGCCAGCAGTTTCGAGTTGGGGGGAGGGGACACTGAAGCTTTCTTT. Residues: CASSFELGGGDTEAFF.

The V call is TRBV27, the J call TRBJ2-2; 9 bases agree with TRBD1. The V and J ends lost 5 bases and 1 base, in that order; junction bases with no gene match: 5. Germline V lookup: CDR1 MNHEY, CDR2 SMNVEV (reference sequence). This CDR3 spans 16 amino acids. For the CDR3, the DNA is TGTGCCAGCAGTACACAGGGGGCGAGGAACACCGGGGAGCTGTTTTTT. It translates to CASSTQGARNTGELFF.